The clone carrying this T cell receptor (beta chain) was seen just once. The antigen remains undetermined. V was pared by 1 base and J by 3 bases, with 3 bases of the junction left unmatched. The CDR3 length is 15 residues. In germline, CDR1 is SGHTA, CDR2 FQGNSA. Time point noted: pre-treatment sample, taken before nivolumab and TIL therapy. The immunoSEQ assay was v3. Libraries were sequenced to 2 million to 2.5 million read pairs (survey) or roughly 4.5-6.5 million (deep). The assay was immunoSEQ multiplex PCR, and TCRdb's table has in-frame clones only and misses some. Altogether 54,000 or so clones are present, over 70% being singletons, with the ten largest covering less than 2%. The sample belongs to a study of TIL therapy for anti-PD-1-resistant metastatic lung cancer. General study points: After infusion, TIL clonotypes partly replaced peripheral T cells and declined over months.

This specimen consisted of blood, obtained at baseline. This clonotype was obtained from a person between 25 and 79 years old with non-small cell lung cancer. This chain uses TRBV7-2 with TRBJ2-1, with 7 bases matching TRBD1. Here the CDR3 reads CASSLGQGFYNEQFF. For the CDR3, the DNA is TGTGCCAGCAGCTTAGGACAGGGATTCTACAATGAGCAGTTCTTC.